This TCR beta chain was captured in a study of radiotherapy plus CTLA-4 blockade in lung cancer. Study-wide context: For around 18% of patients, objective responses occurred, and about 33% had disease control.

Chemo-refractory metastatic non-small-cell lung cancer patients received focal radiation with ipilimumab CTLA-4 blockade. Details on this clone: Its target is not known.

Method: immunoSEQ multiplex PCR; TCRdb's copy keeps in-frame clones and lacks some. The table records roughly 59,000 clones, less than 75% of them present only once. Study outcomes and limitations: The authors reported that early blood T cell clone dynamics, with interferon-beta, best predicted response. Blood TCR clones of tumor origin expanded after radiotherapy plus ipilimumab.

CDR3 length: 18 amino acids. The trim removed 0 bases at V and 0 bases at J, leaving 7 bases unmatched. From germline, CDR1 is SGDLS and CDR2 YYNGEE. The material was peripheral blood, obtained from a patient treated with radiotherapy plus ipilimumab. V is TRBV9 and J is TRBJ2-1; 9 nucleotides align to TRBD2. This TCR came from a human donor with non-small cell lung cancer whose response to radiotherapy plus ipilimumab could not be evaluated. For the CDR3, the DNA is TGTGCCAGCAGCGTAGCAGCGGGGGGTCCTAGCTCCTACAATGAGCAGTTCTTC. Amino acids: CASSVAAGGPSSYNEQFF. Supplemented by reference TRBV9 and TRBJ2-1, the full variable domain reads DSGVTQTPKHLITATGQRVTLRCSPRSGDLSVYWYQQSLDQGLQFLIQYYNGEERAKGNILERFSAQQFPDLHSELNLSSLELGDSALYFCASSVAAGGPSSYNEQFFGPGTRLTVL.